This TCR beta chain was identified during a study of shared clonotypes between healthy human individuals. The method was immunoSEQ multiplex PCR; TCRdb's version includes in-frame clones alone and lacks a portion of them. The repertoire has over 400,000 clones, more than 75% of them found once; the top ten carry more than 10%. CDR3 size: 16 residues. V shed 1 base and J 5 bases; nucleotides not matched to a gene: 7. Looked up from germline, CDR1 is SGHTA and CDR2 is FQGNSA. This sequence joins TRBV7-2 and TRBJ2-3, with 9 nucleotides matching TRBD2. The sample consisted of PBMCs. The receptor comes from a woman aged 40 to 50 in good health. Some clones in this sample may be carry-over from other donors' samples. CDR3 protein: CASSLGGRALGDTQYF. The CDR3 coding sequence is TGTGCCAGCAGCTTAGGCGGGAGGGCCTTGGGAGATACGCAGTATTTT.